This TCR beta chain was captured by sequencing in a study of technical replicates of blood from several donors. The CDR3 runs 15 residues. Per germline, CDR1 SGHNT and CDR2 YYREEE (reference sequence). V lost 0 bases to trimming and J lost 6 bases, with 12 bases between them. TCRdb keeps only in-frame clones here, not all; method: immunoSEQ multiplex PCR. The sample includes about 79,000 clones, more than 85% of them seen just once. The sequence derives from a human donor in good health. Some clones in this sample may be carry-over from other donors' samples. The material sequenced was T cells isolated from PBMCs. The chain is built from TRBV5-4 and TRBJ1-4; possible D gene TRBD1, 6 bases. CDR3 loop: CASSLGSGVYEKLFF. The CDR3 region has the DNA TGTGCCAGCAGCTTGGGGTCAGGGGTCTATGAAAAACTGTTTTTT.